This T cell receptor beta chain was sequenced for a study of technical replicates of blood from a handful of donors. TCRdb keeps only in-frame clones here, not all; method: immunoSEQ multiplex PCR. The sample includes 65,000 to 95,000 clones, around 94% seen only once; the top ten take under 0.5%. CDR3 length equals 19 residues. V gave up 0 bases and J gave up 2 bases; unmatched junction bases: 12. Germline CDR1 reads LGHNA; CDR2 reads YSLEER. Material: T cells isolated from PBMCs. The chain links TRBV4-3 to TRBJ1-5, with 8 bases fitting TRBD1. The origin of this receptor is a human donor in good health. The CDR3 nucleotides read TGCGCCAGCAGCCAAGACATTCCAGGGGGCGAGTATCGCAATCAGCCCCAGCATTTT. It yields the protein CASSQDIPGGEYRNQPQHF.